This entry lists 31 T cell receptor beta chains sequenced from one sample in a study of T cell responses to AZD1222 COVID-19 vaccine. The table came from immunoSEQ multiplex PCR; TCRdb's copy has only in-frame clones and leaves some out. The table has roughly 170,000 clones, 94% seen once. The sample was peripheral blood, taken 28 days after the second AZD1222 dose. All receptors derive from an adult who received the AZD1222 COVID-19 vaccine.

The rearrangement uses TRBV7-9 and TRBJ1-6; unclear D gene. The V gene lost 7 bases and the J gene lost 0 bases, with 13 bases spanning the gap. The length of the CDR3 is 16 residues. The germline V gene has CDR1 SEHNR and CDR2 FQNEAQ (reference sequence). In DNA, the CDR3 is TGTGCCAGCAACACCGGAGGGAGCTCCTATAATTCACCCCTCCACTTT. This translates into CASNTGGSSYNSPLHF.

This chain joins TRBV5-4 and TRBJ2-7; no clear D. Trimming removed 3 bases from V and 5 bases from J, with 12 bases in between. CDR3 length: 13 amino acids. CDR1 and CDR2 from the germline V gene are SGHNT and YYREEE (reference sequence). In nucleotides, the CDR3 is TGTGCCAGCAGCTACCCCCCTGGGGACGAGCAGTACTTC. This codes for CASSYPPGDEQYF.

CDR3 amino acids: CASSQGYRQETQYF. CDR3 in DNA: TGTGCCAGCAGCCAGGGGTACAGGCAAGAGACCCAGTACTTC. V is TRBV7-9 and J is TRBJ2-5; tentative D call: TRBD1 (6 bases). The CDR3 is made up of 14 amino acids. Germline lookup yields CDR1 SEHNR and CDR2 FQNEAQ (reference sequence). The V gene lost 5 bases and the J gene lost 2 bases, with 12 bases spanning the gap.

The rearrangement links TRBV6-1 to TRBJ2-5; D possibly corresponds to TRBD1 (7 bases). Germline CDR1 MNHNS, CDR2 SASEGT. The CDR3 is made up of 16 amino acids. Trimming cost V 3 bases and J 2 bases, with 16 bases left between them. In DNA form, the CDR3 reads TGTGCCAGCAGTGATATCGGGGGCAGGGGGCAAGAGACCCAGTACTTC. Translated: CASSDIGGRGQETQYF.

The gene calls are TRBV4-1 and TRBJ2-7; D remains unclear. CDR3 length: 13 residues. The germline gives CDR1 MGHRA, CDR2 YSYEKL. V was shortened by 1 base and J by 8 bases, with 12 bases between the two germline ends. CDR3 nucleotide sequence: TGCGCCAGCAGCCAAGGGAAGGGTTGGCAGCAGTACTTC. Translating gives CASSQGKGWQQYF.

The chain couples TRBV11-3 to TRBJ1-2; D is possibly TRBD1 (6 bases). The germline V gene has CDR1 SGHNT and CDR2 YENEEA. This CDR3 region has 15 residues. The V gene lost 0 bases and the J gene lost 1 base, with 9 bases spanning the gap. CDR3 residues: CASSLEGDNNYGYTF. The CDR3 nucleotides read TGTGCCAGCAGCTTAGAGGGGGACAATAACTATGGCTACACCTTC.

This clone was counted only a few times. The chain links TRBV6-2 or TRBV6-3 to TRBJ2-7; 8 nucleotides align to TRBD2. The CDR3 sequence is 14 residues long. V dropped 0 bases and J dropped 5; count of bases not matched to a gene: 3. Germline CDR1 MNHEY, CDR2 SVGEGT. CDR3 amino acids: CASSYSAGAHEQYF. CDR3 sequence (DNA): TGTGCCAGCAGTTACTCAGCGGGGGCCCACGAGCAGTACTTC.

The chain has TRBV28 and TRBJ2-7; 9 bases are shared with TRBD2. J lost 6 bases, V lost 10 bases, and 10 bases had no gene match. The CDR3 sequence is 13 residues long. Germline assignment: CDR1 MDHEN and CDR2 SYDVKM. The chain's CDR3 is CATRTSASGEQYF. The CDR3 bases are TGTGCCACCCGGACTAGCGCCTCGGGCGAGCAGTACTTC.

This clone was picked up one time. This chain links TRBV3-1 (or the pseudogene TRBV3-2) with TRBJ1-2, with 7 bases fitting TRBD1. Per the germline V gene, CDR1 is LGHDT and CDR2 is YNNKEL (reference sequence). The V gene end was trimmed by 5 bases and the J gene end by 2 bases; junction bases not matched to a gene: 5. The CDR3 covers 14 residues. The CDR3 is CASSWDSRNYGYTF. CDR3 DNA sequence: TGTGCCAGCAGCTGGGACAGCAGGAACTATGGCTACACCTTC.

For this clone: One end of the junction is discordant with germline, which a read error may explain. The rearrangement links TRBV6-5 to TRBJ2-5, with D perhaps TRBD1 (6 bases). This CDR3 is built from 14 residues. CDR1 is MNHEY, CDR2 SVGAGI, per germline. The CDR3 DNA reads TGTGCCACCAGTAACGTACAGGGACGTGAGACCCAGTACTTC. It codes for CATSNVQGRETQYF.

This clone was detected once. The chain carries TRBV18 and TRBJ1-2, with no clear D. V dropped 0 bases and J dropped 5 bases, with 13 bases sitting between them. The CDR3 has 15 amino acids. Looked up from germline, CDR1 is KGHSH and CDR2 is LQKENI. The CDR3 DNA reads TGTGCCAGCTCACCACCGGTCACTTTACGTTATGGCTACACCTTC. Translating gives CASSPPVTLRYGYTF. The full variable domain, rest sourced from reference TRBV18 and TRBJ1-2, is NAGVMQNPRHLVRRRGQEARLRCSPMKGHSHVYWYRQLPEEGLKFMVYLQKENIIDESGMPKERFSAEFPKEGPSILRIQQVVRGDSAAYFCASSPPVTLRYGYTFGSGTRLTVV.

V is TRBV6-2 or TRBV6-3 and J is TRBJ1-2, with 7 bases matching TRBD1. Germline V gene lookup returns CDR1 MNHEY and CDR2 SVGEGT. There are 13 residues in the CDR3. V was clipped by 6 bases and J by 2 bases; unmatched bases: 3. The CDR3 spells CASSWGQNYGYTF. Written as DNA, the CDR3 is TGTGCCAGCAGCTGGGGACAGAACTATGGCTACACCTTC.

This chain uses TRBV18 with TRBJ1-5; TRBD1 aligns across 7 bases. The V segment lost 6 bases and the J segment 0 bases; nucleotides outside the gene matches: 5. This CDR3 has 15 amino acids. Looked up from germline, CDR1 is KGHSH and CDR2 is LQKENI. The DNA of the CDR3 is TGTGCCAGCTCTACCGACAGGGATAGCAATCAGCCCCAGCATTTT. Protein sequence: CASSTDRDSNQPQHF.

The genes are TRBV28 and TRBJ2-1, with D maybe TRBD2 (5 bases). Germline assignment: CDR1 MDHEN and CDR2 SYDVKM. The CDR3 totals 15 residues. With 9 bases removed from V and 4 bases from J, the gap between germline ends came to 19 bases. The CDR3 sequence is CASFSAGPRYNEQFF. The CDR3 DNA is TGTGCCAGTTTCAGCGCGGGCCCTAGATACAATGAGCAGTTCTTC.

The V gene is TRBV11-3, the J gene TRBJ1-2; D may be TRBD1 (5 bases). The CDR3 runs 13 residues. Germline V gene lookup returns CDR1 SGHNT and CDR2 YENEEA. V lost 2 bases and J 2 bases, leaving 6 bases between the germline ends. The CDR3 reads CASSLRQNYGYTF. DNA of the CDR3: TGTGCCAGCAGCTTAAGACAGAACTATGGCTACACCTTC.

The chain uses TRBV25-1 and TRBJ1-5; 11 positions match TRBD1. Germline values: CDR1 MGHDK, CDR2 SYGVNS. With V trimmed by 8 bases and J by 8 bases, 8 bases remained unmatched. This CDR3 spans 14 amino acids. This CDR3 is CASAGQGEAKPQHF. CDR3 nucleotide sequence: TGTGCCAGCGCGGGACAGGGGGAGGCCAAGCCCCAGCATTTT.

This rearrangement joins TRBV28 to TRBJ1-1, with 9 bases lining up with TRBD1. Per the germline V gene, CDR1 is MDHEN and CDR2 is SYDVKM. The J segment lost 4 bases and the V segment lost 7 bases, leaving 7 bases of the junction unmatched. The CDR3 extends over 14 amino acids. This CDR3 reads CASTRGQGRTEAFF. Written as DNA, the CDR3 is TGTGCCAGCACCCGGGGACAGGGTCGCACTGAAGCTTTCTTT. Combining the CDR3 with reference TRBV28 and TRBJ1-1 gives the whole variable domain DVKVTQSSRYLVKRTGEKVFLECVQDMDHENMFWYRQDPGLGLRLIYFSYDVKMKEKGDIPEGYSVSREKKERFSLILESASTNQTSMYLCASTRGQGRTEAFFGQGTRLTVV.

This chain joins TRBV15 and TRBJ1-4, with 7 bases aligning to TRBD1. The CDR3 extends over 16 amino acids. Unmatched junction bases numbered 10, after V lost 5 bases and J lost 4 bases. Germline V gene data show CDR1 as LNHNV and CDR2 as YYDKDF (reference sequence). The CDR3 reads CATSSTRQGNNEKLFF. The CDR3, as DNA: TGTGCCACCAGCTCCACAAGACAGGGAAATAATGAAAAACTGTTTTTT. The full variable domain, its missing parts supplied by reference TRBV15 and TRBJ1-4, is DAMVIQNPRYQVTQFGKPVTLSCSQTLNHNVMYWYQQKSSQAPKLLFHYYDKDFNNEADTPDNFQSRRPNTSFCFLDIRSPGLGDTAMYLCATSSTRQGNNEKLFFGSGTQLSVL.

This chain links TRBV27 with TRBJ2-7; 10 nucleotides agree with TRBD1. The V gene's germline CDR1 is MNHEY and CDR2 SMNVEV (reference sequence). CDR3 length: 14 residues. With V trimmed by 4 bases and J by 5 bases, 5 bases remained unmatched. This chain's CDR3 is CASSWGGTGDEQYF. CDR3 nucleotide sequence: TGTGCCAGCAGTTGGGGGGGGACAGGGGACGAGCAGTACTTC.

This sequence joins TRBV4-3 and TRBJ1-5; D not resolved. The length of the CDR3 is 15 residues. V lost 1 base, J lost 0 bases, and 7 bases lay in between. From germline, CDR1 is LGHNA and CDR2 YSLEER. CDR3 sequence reads: CASSQVLGSNQPQHF. In DNA form, the CDR3 reads TGCGCCAGCAGCCAAGTTTTGGGTAGCAATCAGCCCCAGCATTTT.

The V call is TRBV2, the J call TRBJ2-5; a possible D gene is TRBD1 (6 bases). This CDR3 contains 17 residues. CDR1 and CDR2 from the germline V gene are SNHLY and FYNNEI. V gave up 1 base and J gave up 4 bases, with 19 bases separating them. The CDR3 spells CASSEGGGVGIGETQYF. For the CDR3, the DNA is TGTGCCAGCAGTGAAGGAGGGGGAGTCGGGATCGGAGAGACCCAGTACTTC.

V and J are TRBV6-5 and TRBJ2-7; D not certain. The V end was cut by 7 bases, the J end by 3 bases, with 13 bases between. This CDR3 has 13 residues. Germline CDR1 reads MNHEY; CDR2 reads SVGAGI. This chain's CDR3 is CASIGPVDYEQYF. The CDR3 DNA follows: TGTGCCAGCATCGGCCCGGTAGACTACGAGCAGTACTTC.

The chain has TRBV5-4 and TRBJ2-5; 13 bases agree with TRBD2. The CDR3 sequence is 15 residues long. J lost 4 bases, V lost 4 bases, and 4 bases had no gene match. The V gene's germline CDR1 is SGHNT and CDR2 YYREEE (reference sequence). The CDR3 DNA follows: TGTGCCAGCAGCAGGACTAGCGGGAGTAGAGAGACCCAGTACTTC. Protein product: CASSRTSGSRETQYF.

This sequence joins TRBV5-1 and TRBJ1-2; D gene ambiguous. The V gene's germline CDR1 is SGHRS and CDR2 YFSETQ. The CDR3 consists of 12 residues. Trimming shortened V by 0 bases and J by 4 bases, and 4 bases separated the two germline ends. The CDR3 bases are TGCGCCAGCAGCTTGGCCAGCTATGGCTACACCTTC. This gives the protein CASSLASYGYTF. Together with reference TRBV5-1 and TRBJ1-2, the CDR3 gives the full variable domain: KAGVTQTPRYLIKTRGQQVTLSCSPISGHRSVSWYQQTPGQGLQFLFEYFSETQRNKGNFPGRFSGRQFSNSRSEMNVSTLELGDSALYLCASSLASYGYTFGSGTRLTVV.

J is TRBJ1-5 and V is TRBV28; possibly TRBD1 for D (6 bases). The germline gives CDR1 MDHEN, CDR2 SYDVKM. This CDR3 region has 13 residues. The germline V and J ends were trimmed by 7 bases and 7 bases, with 14 bases remaining between them. The CDR3 spells CASTLGGYQPQHF. The CDR3 bases are TGTGCCAGCACCTTAGGGGGATACCAGCCCCAGCATTTT. The complete variable domain, with remaining parts taken from reference TRBV28 and TRBJ1-5, reads DVKVTQSSRYLVKRTGEKVFLECVQDMDHENMFWYRQDPGLGLRLIYFSYDVKMKEKGDIPEGYSVSREKKERFSLILESASTNQTSMYLCASTLGGYQPQHFGDGTRLSIL.

The gene calls are TRBV7-8 and TRBJ2-1; 9 nucleotides agree with TRBD1. The CDR3 loop spans 17 amino acids. Trimming took 5 bases from V and 1 from J; bases not matched to a gene: 9. Germline CDR1 reads SGHVS; CDR2 reads FQNEAQ. Written as DNA, the CDR3 is TGTGCCAGCAGCCCGAGCGGGACAGGGATATCCTACAATGAGCAGTTCTTC. Translated, it gives CASSPSGTGISYNEQFF. The variable domain in full, with the rest retrieved from reference TRBV7-8 and TRBJ2-1, is GAGVSQSPRYKVAKRGQDVALRCDPISGHVSLFWYQQALGQGPEFLTYFQNEAQLDKSGLPSDRFFAERPEGSVSTLKIQRTQQEDSAVYLCASSPSGTGISYNEQFFGPGTRLTVL.

CDR3 nucleotide sequence: TGTGCCTGGAGACTAGGGGGTAATTCACCCCTCCACTTT. Its protein product is CAWRLGGNSPLHF. The chain uses TRBV30 and TRBJ1-6, with D possibly being TRBD1 (6 bases). The CDR3 extends over 13 amino acids. Between the trimmed V and J ends, which lost 3 bases and 6 bases, there was a span of 9 bases. CDR1 GTSNPN and CDR2 SVGIG come from the germline V gene (reference sequence).

The genes are TRBV4-1 and TRBJ2-1; no firm D call. The CDR3 spans 15 residues. Germline V gene sequence: CDR1 MGHRA, CDR2 YSYEKL. Trimming removed 3 bases from V and 2 bases from J, with 11 bases in between. As DNA, the CDR3 is TGCGCCAGCAGCCAGGAAAACACCCCCTACAATGAGCAGTTCTTC. Protein product: CASSQENTPYNEQFF.

The gene calls are TRBV19 and TRBJ1-2; TRBD1 aligns across 9 bases. CDR3 length equals 15 residues. Germline trimming cut 1 base from V and 6 bases from J; bases unmatched to any gene: 6. In germline, CDR1 is LNHDA, CDR2 SQIVND (reference sequence). The CDR3 nucleotides read TGTGCCAGTAGTATAGGTTTCGGGACAGGGAATGGCTACACCTTC. Translated, it gives CASSIGFGTGNGYTF.

The rearrangement joins TRBV7-2 to TRBJ1-2; 7 bases agree with TRBD1. Germline CDR1 reads SGHTA; CDR2 reads FQGNSA. V was clipped by 1 base and J by 4 bases; unmatched bases: 6. This CDR3 spans 15 amino acids. The CDR3 is CASSLVRSGGYGYTF. DNA for the CDR3: TGTGCCAGCAGCTTAGTCCGGTCAGGGGGCTATGGCTACACCTTC.

This clone occurred a few times. The chain couples TRBV7-2 to TRBJ2-7; D may be TRBD1 or TRBD2 (5 bases each). The CDR3 runs 14 residues. V lost 1 base, J lost 5 bases, and 12 bases lay in between. In germline, CDR1 is SGHTA, CDR2 FQGNSA. CDR3 DNA: TGTGCCAGCAGCTTAGAAGGTCGAGGGGACGAGCAGTACTTC. It is translated as CASSLEGRGDEQYF.